This T cell receptor (beta chain) was recovered during a study of vaccination and CD4 T cells after COVID-19. V was clipped by 2 bases and J by 4 bases, with 12 bases between them. This CDR3 has 14 amino acids. Germline values: CDR1 SGHTA, CDR2 FQGNSA. The time point was: late sampling 161 to 241 days after vaccination in a few convalescent patients. Using its own MiXCR run on the PCR reads, TCRdb lists one record per CDR3 protein. The data hold about 30,000 distinct CDR3 sequences, with about 50% observed a single time. Sequences were derived from CD4+ T cells from blood, sampled about 7 months after SARS-CoV-2 vaccination. The genes are TRBV7-2 and TRBJ2-7; D is unclear. The receptor was isolated from a human donor who had recovered from COVID-19. Written as DNA, the CDR3 is TGTGCCAGCAGCTTAAATCCGGATACTTACGAGCAGTACTTC. Amino acids: CASSLNPDTYEQYF.